This T cell receptor beta chain stems from a study of Tregs in tolerant kidney transplant recipients. Using immunoSEQ multiplex PCR, the repertoire was profiled, and TCRdb retains in-frame clones only, with some absent. The sample comprises around 230,000 clones, roughly 84% of which are singletons, and over 0.5% rests with the top ten. Germline-derived CDR1 and CDR2 are WNHNN and SYGVQD (reference sequence). This CDR3 spans 15 amino acids. The ends lost 6 bases at V and 1 base at J; junction bases unmatched: 4. Findings and limits, study-wide: Activated donor B cell expansion appeared to reveal the most relevant donor-specific TCRbeta repertoire. Few patients were studied, so findings need validation in larger groups. No direct test of biological reproducibility was done here.

This clone was counted a single time. The antigen remains unidentified. Thawed PBMCs were FACS-sorted into unstimulated CD4+CD25+CD127- regulatory T cells, CD4+CD25- non-regulatory cells, CD4 and CD8 cells. The source material was CD4+ T cells from blood. This sequence originates from a human donor in good health. The V and J genes are TRBV10-1 and TRBJ1-1, with 11 bases that match TRBD1. The CDR3 protein is CASSPGTGGNTEAFF. In DNA form, the CDR3 reads TGCGCCAGCAGCCCCGGGACAGGGGGGAACACTGAAGCTTTCTTT.